The present T cell receptor beta chain was sequenced within a study of CD8 T cells in Susac syndrome. An amount of RNA that ranged from roughly 0.45 to 1 ug was reverse transcribed with random hexamers. Across 54 Vbeta and 13 Jbeta, immunoSEQ multiplex PCR amplified TCR beta CDR3. TCRdb independently ran MiXCR on the immunoSEQ multiplex PCR reads; one entry per CDR3 protein. The data show approximately 170,000 distinct CDR3 sequences, with approximately 90% seen just once and around 0.087% held by the top ten. Germline V gives CDR1 MNHEY, CDR2 SVGAGI. The CDR3 sequence is 11 residues long. Between the trimmed V and J ends, which lost 7 bases and 5 bases, there was a span of 9 bases.

The specimen sequenced was CD4+ T cells from PBMCs. This TCR derives from a human donor in good health. The V call is TRBV6-5, the J call TRBJ2-7, with D uncertain. The CDR3 nucleotides read TGTGCCAGCACGGGCCTACACGAGCAGTACTTC. It translates to CASTGLHEQYF.